This TCR beta chain was sequenced in a study of T cell changes during pregnancy in multiple sclerosis. The protocol was immunoSEQ multiplex PCR, while the TCRdb copy is restricted to in-frame clones and leaves out a portion. The sample lists some 100,000 clones, about 91% occurring once. Germline CDR1 reads SGHAT; CDR2 reads FQNNGV. The J segment lost 4 bases and the V segment lost 1 base, leaving 6 bases of the junction unmatched. This CDR3 is built from 15 residues. Sample: peripheral blood, taken in the second trimester of pregnancy. This TCR was recovered from a female donor with multiple sclerosis, enrolled in a pregnancy study. The chain joins TRBV11-2 to TRBJ2-5, with 7 bases fitting TRBD2. The CDR3 spells CASSLVAGFIETQYF. The CDR3 bases are TGTGCCAGCAGCTTAGTAGCGGGTTTTATAGAGACCCAGTACTTC.